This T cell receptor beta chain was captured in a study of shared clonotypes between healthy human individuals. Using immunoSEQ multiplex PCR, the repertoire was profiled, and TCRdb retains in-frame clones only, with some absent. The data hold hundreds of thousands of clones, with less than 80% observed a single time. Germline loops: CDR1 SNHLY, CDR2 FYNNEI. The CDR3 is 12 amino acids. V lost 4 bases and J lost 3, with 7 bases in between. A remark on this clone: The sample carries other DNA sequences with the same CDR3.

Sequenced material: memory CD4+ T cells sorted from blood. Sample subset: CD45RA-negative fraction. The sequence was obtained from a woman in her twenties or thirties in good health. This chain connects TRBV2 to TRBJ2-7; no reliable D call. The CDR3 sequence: CASSGPGYEQYF. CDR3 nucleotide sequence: TGTGCCAGCAGTGGCCCAGGCTACGAGCAGTACTTC.